These 16 T cell receptor beta chains originate from one sample sequenced in a study of cytomegalovirus exposure and HLA in healthy donors. Data came from immunoSEQ multiplex PCR; TCRdb stores just in-frame clones and leaves some out. The data contain 200,000 to 250,000 clones, approximately 88% of them singletons. The sequenced material came from PBMCs. These receptor sequences come from a woman aged 25 to 45 in good health and CMV-seropositive.

This clone showed up just once. This chain joins TRBV4-3 and TRBJ1-2; D is unclear. The CDR3 has 15 amino acids. Germline V CDR1 and CDR2: LGHNA, YSLEER. Trimming shortened V by 0 bases and J by 8 bases, and 16 bases separated the two germline ends. The CDR3: CASSQDRAGTEGYTF. Written as DNA, the CDR3 is TGCGCCAGCAGCCAAGATCGGGCCGGCACGGAGGGCTACACCTTC.

This chain connects TRBV10-3 to TRBJ2-7; possible D gene TRBD2, 5 bases. Germline CDR1 ENHRY, CDR2 SYGVKD. V shed 6 bases and J shed 7 bases, with 19 bases lying between them. The CDR3 consists of 14 residues. CDR3 region: CAIRRDTLSLEQYF. DNA of the CDR3: TGTGCCATCAGACGGGATACTCTGTCTTTGGAGCAGTACTTC.

The rearrangement links TRBV4-2 to TRBJ1-5, with 8 bases that match TRBD1. This CDR3 comprises 15 residues. Germline trimming cut 3 bases from V and 6 bases from J; bases unmatched to any gene: 7. Germline V CDR1 and CDR2: LGHNA, YNFKEQ. The CDR3 loop is CASSQDRAGIQPQHF. In DNA, the CDR3 is TGTGCCAGCAGCCAGGACAGGGCGGGAATTCAGCCCCAGCATTTT.

The V gene is TRBV4-3, the J gene TRBJ2-2; D unresolved. The germline CDR1 and CDR2 sequences are LGHNA and YSLEER. The CDR3 consists of 14 residues. V was pared by 0 bases and J by 4 bases, with 6 bases between. For the CDR3, the DNA is TGCGCCAGCAGCCAAGATCAAGCCACCGGGGAGCTGTTTTTT. It translates to CASSQDQATGELFF.

The J gene is TRBJ1-2, the V gene TRBV11-2, with D possibly being TRBD1 (5 bases). Germline V gives CDR1 SGHAT, CDR2 FQNNGV. The ends were cut back, 6 bases at V and 6 bases at J, with 14 bases in the middle. The CDR3 length is 13 residues. DNA for the CDR3: TGTGCCAGCAGATCGGGGAGGGGCGATGGCTACACCTTC. Amino acids: CASRSGRGDGYTF.

This clone appeared a few times. The chain carries TRBV4-1 and TRBJ1-2; 10 nucleotides match TRBD1. The CDR3 contains 15 residues. Germline assignment: CDR1 MGHRA and CDR2 YSYEKL. The V gene end was trimmed by 0 bases and the J gene end by 3 bases; junction bases not matched to a gene: 1. Here the CDR3 DNA reads TGCGCCAGCAGCCAAGAGGACAGGGGGGACTATGGCTACACCTTC. Translation gives CASSQEDRGDYGYTF.

V and J are TRBV27 and TRBJ2-2; a possible D gene is TRBD2 (5 bases). The CDR3 runs 13 residues. Deletions cut 6 bases from V and 4 bases from J, with 9 bases between. CDR1 is MNHEY and CDR2 is SMNVEV in the germline V gene (reference sequence). CDR3 sequence: CASSGLRTGELFF. The DNA for the CDR3 is TGTGCCAGCAGCGGACTGCGCACCGGGGAGCTGTTTTTT.

This clone was seen only once. The chain combines TRBV5-4 with TRBJ2-7; 10 positions agree with TRBD1. The CDR3 is 15 residues long. V dropped 0 bases and J dropped 5; count of bases not matched to a gene: 5. Looked up from germline, CDR1 is SGHNT and CDR2 is YYREEE (reference sequence). The CDR3 region has the DNA TGTGCCAGCAGCTTGGCCGGACAGGGGGGACACGAGCAGTACTTC. The encoded protein is CASSLAGQGGHEQYF.

V usage is TRBV29-1 and J usage is TRBJ1-1; D is uncertain. The CDR3 covers 13 residues. Trimming took off 4 bases at V and 4 bases at J, with 13 bases between the two ends. CDR1 SQVTM and CDR2 ANQGSEA come from the germline V gene. CDR3 region: CSVVRDWGTEAFF. The CDR3 DNA follows: TGCAGCGTTGTGAGAGATTGGGGCACTGAAGCTTTCTTT.

This clone was recorded once. In nucleotides, the CDR3 is TGTGCCTGGCAACTAGCGGGAGGGTTGGATACGCAGTATTTT. Its translation: CAWQLAGGLDTQYF. The chain links TRBV30 to TRBJ2-3, with 13 bases fitting TRBD2. Germline CDR1 reads GTSNPN; CDR2 reads SVGIG (reference sequence). The CDR3 is 14 amino acids. J lost 6 bases, V lost 5 bases, and 5 bases had no gene match.

The V call is TRBV15, the J call TRBJ1-2; no clear D gene. The length of the CDR3 is 14 residues. Between the trimmed V and J ends, which lost 2 bases and 8 bases, there was a span of 15 bases. Germline V lookup: CDR1 LNHNV, CDR2 YYDKDF (reference sequence). For the CDR3, the DNA is TGTGCCACCAGCAGATACCTGGGTATGGGGGGCTACACCTTC. Its protein is CATSRYLGMGGYTF.

This chain uses TRBV28 with TRBJ1-5, with D possibly being TRBD1 (5 bases). Trimming stripped 2 bases from V and 0 bases from J, with 11 bases between. The V gene's germline CDR1 is MDHEN and CDR2 SYDVKM. This CDR3 is 16 amino acids long. In DNA form, the CDR3 reads TGTGCCAGCAGTTTAGGGGCTGAGAATAGCAATCAGCCCCAGCATTTT. Its translation is CASSLGAENSNQPQHF. Supplemented by reference TRBV28 and TRBJ1-5, the full variable domain reads DVKVTQSSRYLVKRTGEKVFLECVQDMDHENMFWYRQDPGLGLRLIYFSYDVKMKEKGDIPEGYSVSREKKERFSLILESASTNQTSMYLCASSLGAENSNQPQHFGDGTRLSIL.

CDR3 sequence (DNA): TGTGCCAGCAGACGACTGGGAGAAAAACTGTTTTTT. Translated, it gives CASRRLGEKLFF. The rearrangement uses TRBV28 and TRBJ1-4, with no clear D. CDR3 length: 12 residues. Germline CDR1 reads MDHEN; CDR2 reads SYDVKM. The V end was cut by 6 bases, the J end by 8 bases, with 10 bases between. Filled out from reference TRBV28 and TRBJ1-4, the complete variable domain reads DVKVTQSSRYLVKRTGEKVFLECVQDMDHENMFWYRQDPGLGLRLIYFSYDVKMKEKGDIPEGYSVSREKKERFSLILESASTNQTSMYLCASRRLGEKLFFGSGTQLSVL.

The chain recombines TRBV29-1 with TRBJ1-2, with D unclear. The V and J ends lost 1 base and 5 bases respectively, with 8 bases between them. The CDR3 is 12 residues long. Looked up from germline, CDR1 is SQVTM and CDR2 is ANQGSEA. The CDR3 sequence is CSVEVLEYGYTF. The DNA of the CDR3 is TGCAGCGTTGAAGTCCTCGAGTATGGCTACACCTTC.

The V call is TRBV6-1, the J call TRBJ1-1, with 12 nucleotides matching TRBD1. J lost 4 bases, V lost 8 bases, and 5 bases had no gene match. CDR1 and CDR2 from the germline V gene are MNHNS and SASEGT. The CDR3 runs 14 residues. CDR3 DNA sequence: TGTGCCAGCGGGACAGGGGGCATCGTCACTGAAGCTTTCTTT. This gives the protein CASGTGGIVTEAFF.

The genes are TRBV15 and TRBJ2-7; D unclear. The CDR3 runs to 14 residues. V was cut by 0 bases and J by 3 bases, with 9 bases left in between. From germline, CDR1 is LNHNV and CDR2 YYDKDF (reference sequence). The CDR3 DNA reads as TGTGCCACCAGCAGAGACCGATCAGGCTACGAGCAGTACTTC. It encodes CATSRDRSGYEQYF. The full variable domain, its missing parts supplied by reference TRBV15 and TRBJ2-7, is DAMVIQNPRYQVTQFGKPVTLSCSQTLNHNVMYWYQQKSSQAPKLLFHYYDKDFNNEADTPDNFQSRRPNTSFCFLDIRSPGLGDTAMYLCATSRDRSGYEQYFGPGTRLTVT.